This T cell receptor beta chain was documented in a study of beta chain features in type 1 diabetes (dated by TCRdb to the late 2010s). About the study as a whole: No differences in mean age, gender distribution, total cell number or subset yield were found between patients and healthy donors. A total of some 100,000,000 sorted cells were examined across all samples, and a strong correlation was observed between cell number per subset and RNA yield. In the study, recently diagnosed type 1 diabetes patients and matched healthy donors were compared on the TCRB repertoires of their sorted circulating CD4+ T cell subsets. Naive and central memory subsets were obtained from all 30 or so donors, but regulatory and stem cell-like memory subsets were isolated from only 8 patients and about eight healthy donors. What the study reported, not specific to this receptor: A moderate but significant shortening of TCRB CDR3 length was observed in type 1 diabetes patients in all four CD4+ subsets. Patients with type 1 diabetes made fewer insertions and deleted more nucleotides at VDJ recombination sites, implying thymic rearrangement abnormalities. Naive, central memory and regulatory TCRB repertoires appeared more similar among patients than among healthy donors. Because the HLA sub-analyses included only small numbers of individuals, any influence of HLA type on TCRB rearrangement was left unresolved. Shorter templates might be favored by PCR, yet because patient and control samples were amplified and corrected together, any such skew would affect both groups equally. Because cDNA was sequenced instead of genomic DNA, highly expressing activated cells could be over-represented, though the groups showed no difference in activation or CD3 levels.

A single peripheral blood draw of about 116 mL on average was collected from each donor into heparinised tubes. A BD FACSAria II was used to sort naive, central memory, regulatory and stem cell-like memory CD4+ T cells with a panel that included CD45RO, CCR7, CD25, CD127, CD95 and CD27. All sorted populations exceeded 95% purity. PBMCs were separated immediately by Lymphoprep density gradient centrifugation and were stained directly, without being cultured. Samples were stained and sorted in pairs, with one healthy donor and one patient per experiment, so that batch effects were minimized. The germline V gene provides CDR1 WSHSY and CDR2 SAAADI. From its cysteine to its phenylalanine, the CDR3 spans 13 amino acids. The retained sequence is limited to the CDR3, 39 bases, with the frame set at the first base. Cut back by 7 bases and 5 bases, the V and J ends lie 14 bases apart. The entire isolated RNA was reverse transcribed using the High Capacity cDNA Reverse Transcription Kit, and thus expressed TCRB transcripts were sequenced. Deep immunoSEQ sequencing was performed on naive, central memory and regulatory T cell samples, with an average of roughly 3.6 million total reads per sample. Sorted cells were lysed in RLT buffer and RNA was extracted with DNase-treated RNeasy Micro or Mini kits, depending on cell number. Each cell subset was processed on its own to prevent cross-contamination, while patient and healthy donor samples were processed together. TCRB sequences were amplified from cDNA with the immunoSEQ multiplex PCR, producing 87-bp fragments spanning the CDR3 region. The amplicons were sequenced using the Illumina HiSeq platform. The paper's data handling went like this. Synthetic template baselines were used to correct PCR bias computationally, reads within Hamming distance 2 were collapsed together, and singletons that could not be merged were discarded. Reads were aligned to IMGT to assign V, D and J genes, CDR3 length, and insertions or deletions at six rearrangement sites. Within each subset, clonotype counts were normalized to the number of sorted cells before true diversity and Gini coefficients were calculated with the tcR R package. Repertoire sharing was quantified using the overlap coefficient calculated on TCRB nucleotide sequences. In its TCRdb copy, this immuneACCESS table keeps in-frame sequences only and misses some clones. Where compared with another copy, unresolved V genes explain less than half of these, and the others have no known cause. That table is the source of V, J and clone size, and D and trimming were worked out from the DNA. This sample holds 150,000 to 200,000 clones; around 9% were observed only once. The top ten clonotypes cover 0.7% of the sample.

This clone was detected a few times. The target of this receptor is not known. No base-level quality is on record; no much larger clone is a single base apart. The clonotype was recovered from a woman aged 25 to 39 with type 1 diabetes. This chain joins TRBV10-2 to TRBJ1-1; the D gene is perhaps TRBD1, on 5 matching bases. Input material: central memory CD4+ T cells from blood. The CDR3 loop reads CASKKRGGTEAFF. The DNA sequence reads TGCGCCAGCAAGAAACGGGGGGGGACTGAAGCTTTCTTT.